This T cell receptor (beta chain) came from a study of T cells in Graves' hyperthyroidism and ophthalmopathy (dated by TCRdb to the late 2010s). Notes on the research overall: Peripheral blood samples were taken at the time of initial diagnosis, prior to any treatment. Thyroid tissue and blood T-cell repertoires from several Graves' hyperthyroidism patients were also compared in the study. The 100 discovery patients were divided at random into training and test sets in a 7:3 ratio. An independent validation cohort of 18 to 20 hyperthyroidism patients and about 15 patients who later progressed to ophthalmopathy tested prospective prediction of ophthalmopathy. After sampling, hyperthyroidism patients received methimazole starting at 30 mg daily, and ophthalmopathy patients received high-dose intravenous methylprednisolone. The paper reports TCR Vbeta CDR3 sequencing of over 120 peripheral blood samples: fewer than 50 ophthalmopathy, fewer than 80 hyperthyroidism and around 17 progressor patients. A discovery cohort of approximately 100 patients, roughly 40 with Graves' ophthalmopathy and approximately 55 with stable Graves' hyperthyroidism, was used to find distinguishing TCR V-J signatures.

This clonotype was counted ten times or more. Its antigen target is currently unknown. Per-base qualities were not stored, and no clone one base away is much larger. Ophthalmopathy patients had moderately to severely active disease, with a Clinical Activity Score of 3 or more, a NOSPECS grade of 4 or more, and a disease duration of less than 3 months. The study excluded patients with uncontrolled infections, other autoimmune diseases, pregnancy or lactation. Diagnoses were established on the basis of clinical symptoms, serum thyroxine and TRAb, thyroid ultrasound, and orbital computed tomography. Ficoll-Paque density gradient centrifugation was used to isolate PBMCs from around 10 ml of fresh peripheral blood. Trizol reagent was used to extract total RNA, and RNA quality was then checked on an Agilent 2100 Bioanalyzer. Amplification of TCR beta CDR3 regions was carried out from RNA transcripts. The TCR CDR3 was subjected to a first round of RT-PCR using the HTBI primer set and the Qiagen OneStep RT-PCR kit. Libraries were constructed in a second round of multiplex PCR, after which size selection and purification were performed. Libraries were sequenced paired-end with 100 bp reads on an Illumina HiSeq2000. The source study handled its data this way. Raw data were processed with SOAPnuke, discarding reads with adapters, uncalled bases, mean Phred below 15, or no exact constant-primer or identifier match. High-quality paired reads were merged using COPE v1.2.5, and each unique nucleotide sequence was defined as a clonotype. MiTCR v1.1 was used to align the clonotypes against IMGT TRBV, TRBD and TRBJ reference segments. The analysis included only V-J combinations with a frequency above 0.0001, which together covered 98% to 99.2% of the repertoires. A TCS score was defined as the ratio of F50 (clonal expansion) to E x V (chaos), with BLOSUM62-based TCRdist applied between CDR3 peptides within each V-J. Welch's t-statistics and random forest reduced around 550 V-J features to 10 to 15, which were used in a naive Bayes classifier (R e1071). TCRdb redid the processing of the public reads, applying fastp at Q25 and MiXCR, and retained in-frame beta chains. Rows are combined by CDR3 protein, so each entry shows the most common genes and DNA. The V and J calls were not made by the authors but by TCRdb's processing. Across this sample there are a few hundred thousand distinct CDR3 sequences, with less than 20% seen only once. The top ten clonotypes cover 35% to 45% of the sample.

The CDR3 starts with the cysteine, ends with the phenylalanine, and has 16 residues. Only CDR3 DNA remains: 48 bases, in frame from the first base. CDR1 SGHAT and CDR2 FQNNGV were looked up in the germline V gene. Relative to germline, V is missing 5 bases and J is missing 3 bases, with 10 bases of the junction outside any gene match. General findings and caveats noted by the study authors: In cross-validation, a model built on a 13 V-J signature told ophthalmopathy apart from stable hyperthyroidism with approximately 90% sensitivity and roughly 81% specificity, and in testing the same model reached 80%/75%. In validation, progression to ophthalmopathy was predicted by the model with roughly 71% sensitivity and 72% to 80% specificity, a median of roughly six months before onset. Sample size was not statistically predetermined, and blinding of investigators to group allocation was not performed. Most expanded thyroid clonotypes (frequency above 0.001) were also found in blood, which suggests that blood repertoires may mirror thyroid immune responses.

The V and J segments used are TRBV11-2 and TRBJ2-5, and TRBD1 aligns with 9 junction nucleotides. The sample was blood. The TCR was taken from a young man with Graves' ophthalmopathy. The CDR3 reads CASSATGTGLEETQYF. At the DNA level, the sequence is TGTGCCAGCAGCGCCACCGGGACAGGGTTGGAAGAGACCCAGTACTTC.